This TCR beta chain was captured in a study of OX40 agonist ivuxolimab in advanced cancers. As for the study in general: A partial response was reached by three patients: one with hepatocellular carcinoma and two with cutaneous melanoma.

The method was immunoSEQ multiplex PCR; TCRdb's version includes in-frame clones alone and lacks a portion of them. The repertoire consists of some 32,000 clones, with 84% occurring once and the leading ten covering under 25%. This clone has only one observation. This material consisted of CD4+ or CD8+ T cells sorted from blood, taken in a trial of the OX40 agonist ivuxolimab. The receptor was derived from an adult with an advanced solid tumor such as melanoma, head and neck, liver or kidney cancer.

In nucleotides, the CDR3 is TGTGCCAGCAGCTCTGGACTTAGTAGCACAGATACGCAGTATTTT. Amino acid sequence: CASSSGLSSTDTQYF. J is TRBJ2-3 and V is TRBV5-8, with D perhaps matching TRBD2 (5 bases). Germline lookup yields CDR1 SGHTS and CDR2 YDEGEE. V was pared by 3 bases and J by 0 bases, with 11 bases between. CDR3 length: 15 residues.